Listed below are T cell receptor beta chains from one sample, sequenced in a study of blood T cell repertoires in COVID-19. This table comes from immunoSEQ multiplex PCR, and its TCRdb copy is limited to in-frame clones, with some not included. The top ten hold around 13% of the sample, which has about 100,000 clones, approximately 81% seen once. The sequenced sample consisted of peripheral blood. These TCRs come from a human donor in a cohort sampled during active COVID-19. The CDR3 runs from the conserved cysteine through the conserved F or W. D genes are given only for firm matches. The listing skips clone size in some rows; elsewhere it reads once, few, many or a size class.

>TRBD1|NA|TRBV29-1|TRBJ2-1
TGCAGCGTAGCAACAGGGGGCTCCTACAATGAGCAGTTCTTC
CSVATGGSYNEQFF
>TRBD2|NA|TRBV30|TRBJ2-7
TGTGCCTGGAGAGCCAGACTAGCGGTACACGAGCAGTACTTC
CAWRARLAVHEQYF
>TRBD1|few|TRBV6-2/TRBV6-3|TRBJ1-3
TGTGCCAGCAGTTACGGTCCGGGACAGAGCTCTGGAAACACCATATATTTT
CASSYGPGQSSGNTIYF
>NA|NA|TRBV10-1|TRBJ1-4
TGCGCCAGTTCTCGGGGGGATGAAAAACTGTTTTTT
CASSRGDEKLFF
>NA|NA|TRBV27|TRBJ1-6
TGTGCCAGCAGCCCAGACAGGACCAGTAATTCACCCCTCCACTTT
CASSPDRTSNSPLHF
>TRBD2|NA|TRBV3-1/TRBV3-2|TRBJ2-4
TGTGCCAGCAGCCAAGGGACTAGCGGGAGTATTTACTTC
CASSQGTSGSIYF
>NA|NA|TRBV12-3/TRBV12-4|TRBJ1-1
TGTGCCAGCACCCGGTCCATGAACACTGAAGCTTTCTTT
CASTRSMNTEAFF
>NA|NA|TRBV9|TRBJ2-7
TGTGCCAGCAGCGAAGAGGGCAACTCCTACGAGCAGTACTTC
CASSEEGNSYEQYF
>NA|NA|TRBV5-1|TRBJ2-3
TGCGCCAGCAGCTTAGAAACAGGGTTTACGGATACGCAGTATTTT
CASSLETGFTDTQYF
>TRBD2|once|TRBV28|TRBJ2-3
TGTGCCAGCAGTCCCGGACTAGCGGGAGCAGATACGCAGTATTTT
CASSPGLAGADTQYF
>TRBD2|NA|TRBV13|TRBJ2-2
TGTGCCAGCAGCGGTAGCGGGGGGTTTGGCGGGGAGCTGTTTTTT
CASSGSGGFGGELFF
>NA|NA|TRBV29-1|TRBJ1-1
TGCAGCGCGAGGACCTGGGAGGACACTGAAGCTTTCTTT
CSARTWEDTEAFF
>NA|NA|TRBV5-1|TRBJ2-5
TGCGCCAGCAGCTTAGGAGGGGTGCAAGAGACCCAGTACTTC
CASSLGGVQETQYF
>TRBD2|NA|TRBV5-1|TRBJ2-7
TGCGCCAGCAGCACCTCGGGAGGCTCCTACGAGCAGTACTTC
CASSTSGGSYEQYF
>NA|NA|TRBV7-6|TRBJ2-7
TGTGCCAGCAGCTTACGGGGGCCTCGGGGGGACGAGCAGTACTTC
CASSLRGPRGDEQYF
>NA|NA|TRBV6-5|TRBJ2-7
TGTGCCAGCAGTTACTCCGGGGGAAGCGGTTCTTTCGAGCAGTACTTC
CASSYSGGSGSFEQYF
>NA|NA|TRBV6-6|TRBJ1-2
TGTGCCAGCCTCGACAGGTTCATCTACACCTTC
CASLDRFIYTF
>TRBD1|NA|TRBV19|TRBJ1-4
TGTGCCAGTAGTACTAGACAGGGAACAACTAATGAAAAACTGTTTTTT
CASSTRQGTTNEKLFF
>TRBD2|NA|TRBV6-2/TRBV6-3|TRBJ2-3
TGTGCCAGCAGTTACGCGCGGGGGGGCCCAGATACGCAGTATTTT
CASSYARGGPDTQYF
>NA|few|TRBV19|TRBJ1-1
TGTGCCACAAGAACGCAGGGTTGGACTGAAGCTTTCTTT
CATRTQGWTEAFF
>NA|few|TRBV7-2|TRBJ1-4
TGTGCCAGCAGCGTTAATTTCCTGGAAAAACTGTTTTTT
CASSVNFLEKLFF
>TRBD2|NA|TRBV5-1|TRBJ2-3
TGCGCCAGCCGACCGGGAGGCGGGAGAGCAGATACGCAGTATTTT
CASRPGGGRADTQYF
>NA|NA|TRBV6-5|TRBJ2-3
TGTGCCAGCAGTTACGATGGGGAGAAGGGCACAGATACGCAGTATTTT
CASSYDGEKGTDTQYF
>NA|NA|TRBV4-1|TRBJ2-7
TGCGCCAGCAGCCAAGATAGGGCGAGCGGCTCCTACGAGCAGTACTTC
CASSQDRASGSYEQYF
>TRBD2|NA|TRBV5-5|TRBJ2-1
TGTGCCAGCAGCTTGTTAACTAGCGGGAAGAACAACCAGTTCTTC
CASSLLTSGKNNQFF
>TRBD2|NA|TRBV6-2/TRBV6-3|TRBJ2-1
TGTGCCAGCAGTTACCCCCTCGGGGGGGTCTCCTACAATGAGCAGTTCTTC
CASSYPLGGVSYNEQFF
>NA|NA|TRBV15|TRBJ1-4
TGTGCCACCAGAGAGGGGAGGGAGAATGAAAAACTGTTTTTT
CATREGRENEKLFF
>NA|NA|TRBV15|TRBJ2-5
TGTGCCACCAGCGAATACTCGCGGGCCAACCAAGAAGAGACCCAGTACTTC
CATSEYSRANQEETQYF
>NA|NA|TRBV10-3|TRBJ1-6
TGTGCCATCAGAAACGACAAGAATTCACCCCTCCACTTT
CAIRNDKNSPLHF
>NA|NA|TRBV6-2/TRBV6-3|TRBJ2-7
TGTGCCAGCAGTTACGATCCAGCGTTGCTTGCCGAGCAGTACTTC
CASSYDPALLAEQYF
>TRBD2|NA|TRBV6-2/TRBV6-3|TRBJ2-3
TGTGCCAGCAGCCGGGGAGGGCCGACAGATACGCAGTATTTT
CASSRGGPTDTQYF
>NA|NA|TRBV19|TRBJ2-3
TGTGCCAGTAGTACCCAGGCGGATACGCAGTATTTT
CASSTQADTQYF
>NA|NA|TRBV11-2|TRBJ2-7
TGTGCCAGCAGCGCGGCCTCAGGGGTGCAGTACTTC
CASSAASGVQYF
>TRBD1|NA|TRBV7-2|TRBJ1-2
TGTGCCAGCAGCTTAACCGGGACAGGGTACGATGGCTACACCTTC
CASSLTGTGYDGYTF
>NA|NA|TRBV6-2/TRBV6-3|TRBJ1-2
TGTGCCAGCAGTGCCTCTCCCGACTCGAGGGGCTACACCTTC
CASSASPDSRGYTF
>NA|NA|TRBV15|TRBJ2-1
TGTGCCACCAGCAGTCGAGAAGCGGACTCCTACAATGAGCAGTTCTTC
CATSSREADSYNEQFF
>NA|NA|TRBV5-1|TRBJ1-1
TGCGCCAGCAGCTTGGCGGACAGACTGAACACTGAAGCTTTCTTT
CASSLADRLNTEAFF
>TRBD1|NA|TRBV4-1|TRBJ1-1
TGCGCCAGCAGCCAGGGGGGCAGGGGGCATCAGAACACTGAAGCTTTCTTT
CASSQGGRGHQNTEAFF
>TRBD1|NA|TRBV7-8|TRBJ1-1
TGTGCCAGCAGACCCGACAGGGGGCGGGAAACTGAAGCTTTCTTT
CASRPDRGRETEAFF
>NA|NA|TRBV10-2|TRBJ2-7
TGCGCCAGCAGCTCCGGGACTCAGTCTTCCGAGCAGTACTTC
CASSSGTQSSEQYF
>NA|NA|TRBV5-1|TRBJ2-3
TGCGCCAGCAGCTCACAGGGAGTAGGCACAGATACGCAGTATTTT
CASSSQGVGTDTQYF
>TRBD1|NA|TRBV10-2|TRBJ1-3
TGCGCCAGCTCAGGACAGGGATATACTGGAAACACCATATATTTT
CASSGQGYTGNTIYF
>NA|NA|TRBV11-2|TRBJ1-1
TGTGCCAGCAGCTGGGGGGTTGAAGCTTTCTTT
CASSWGVEAFF
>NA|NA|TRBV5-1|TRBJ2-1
TGCGCCAGCAGCCCCCTAAAAGGGGGTAATGAGCAGTTCTTC
CASSPLKGGNEQFF
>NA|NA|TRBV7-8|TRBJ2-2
TGTGCCAGCAGCTTTTCCCAGGGGAACACCGGGGAGCTGTTTTTT
CASSFSQGNTGELFF
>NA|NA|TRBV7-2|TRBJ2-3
TGTGCCAGCAGCTTAGTCACAGCCGGAGATACGCAGTATTTT
CASSLVTAGDTQYF
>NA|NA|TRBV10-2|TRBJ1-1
TGCGCCAGCCGCGGGGCCAACACTGAAGCTTTCTTT
CASRGANTEAFF
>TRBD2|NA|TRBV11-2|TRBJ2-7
TGTGCCAGCAGCTTTACTAGCGGGGGGTCTTGGGAGCAGTACTTC
CASSFTSGGSWEQYF